Listed below are T cell receptor beta chains from one sample, sequenced in a study of shared clonotypes between healthy human individuals. TCRdb's copy holds only in-frame clones and misses some; the assay was immunoSEQ multiplex PCR. The profile shows approximately 2,200,000 clones, about 93% of them singletons. Sequenced: naive CD8+ T cells from PBMCs. All receptors come from a man aged 18 to 30 in good health. Some clones in this sample may be carry-over from other donors' samples. CDR3s include the opening cysteine and the closing phenylalanine or tryptophan. Fields, in order: CDR3 DNA, CDR3 protein, clone size, D gene, V gene, J gene. The D gene is left open where the match is weak. Clone size is not always given. Where it is, it says once, few, many or a class for expanded clones.

CDR3nt: TGTGCCAGTAGTGGGGACAGGGTATCCATCCGCACAGATACGCAGTATTTT
CDR3aa: CASSGDRVSIRTDTQYF
abundance: -
d_gene: TRBD1
v_gene: TRBV19
j_gene: TRBJ2-3

CDR3nt: TGTGCCAGCAGTACCAGGGGGCTGACTAATGAAAAACTGTTTTTT
CDR3aa: CASSTRGLTNEKLFF
abundance: -
d_gene: TRBD1
v_gene: TRBV28
j_gene: TRBJ1-4

CDR3nt: TGTGCCAGTAGTATAGGACTAGCGGGGGCTAGCTCCTACAATGAGCAGTTCTTC
CDR3aa: CASSIGLAGASSYNEQFF
abundance: -
d_gene: TRBD2
v_gene: TRBV19
j_gene: TRBJ2-1

CDR3nt: TGTGCCAGCAGCTTAGCAGCTAACTATGGCTACACCTTC
CDR3aa: CASSLAANYGYTF
abundance: few
d_gene: -
v_gene: TRBV7-9
j_gene: TRBJ1-2

CDR3nt: TGTGCCAGCAGCGCAGGCGGGACACATTACGAGCAGTACTTC
CDR3aa: CASSAGGTHYEQYF
abundance: -
d_gene: -
v_gene: TRBV9
j_gene: TRBJ2-7

CDR3nt: TGCGCCAGCAGGGGGGCCTACAATGAGCAGTTCTTC
CDR3aa: CASRGAYNEQFF
abundance: once
d_gene: -
v_gene: TRBV5-1
j_gene: TRBJ2-1

CDR3nt: TGTGCCAGCAGCCCCTGGACAGACACAGATACGCAGTATTTT
CDR3aa: CASSPWTDTDTQYF
abundance: -
d_gene: -
v_gene: TRBV7-3
j_gene: TRBJ2-3

CDR3nt: TGTGCCAGTAGTATAGGTCACAGGGGCCCGGGGAACGAGCAGTACTTC
CDR3aa: CASSIGHRGPGNEQYF
abundance: -
d_gene: TRBD1
v_gene: TRBV19
j_gene: TRBJ2-7

CDR3nt: TGTGCCAGCAGCTTAGCTCGGAGACTAAACACCGGGGAGCTGTTTTTT
CDR3aa: CASSLARRLNTGELFF
abundance: -
d_gene: -
v_gene: TRBV7-9
j_gene: TRBJ2-2

CDR3nt: TGTGCCTGGAGACCGACCTATTCTCGGGGGCAGCCCCAGCATTTT
CDR3aa: CAWRPTYSRGQPQHF
abundance: -
d_gene: -
v_gene: TRBV30
j_gene: TRBJ1-5

CDR3nt: TGTGCCAGCAGCTTAGGAGCCTACAATGAGCAGTTCTTC
CDR3aa: CASSLGAYNEQFF
abundance: -
d_gene: -
v_gene: TRBV11-2
j_gene: TRBJ2-1

CDR3nt: TGTGCCAGCAGTCCCAGGGGTGGGACGCCCTCCGAGCAGTACTTC
CDR3aa: CASSPRGGTPSEQYF
abundance: -
d_gene: -
v_gene: TRBV27
j_gene: TRBJ2-7

CDR3nt: TGCAGCGCGGGGGATTACGAGCAGTACTTC
CDR3aa: CSAGDYEQYF
abundance: -
d_gene: -
v_gene: TRBV29-1
j_gene: TRBJ2-7

CDR3nt: TGTGCCAGCAGCGTAAGGACAGGGAGCACCGGGGAGCTGTTTTTT
CDR3aa: CASSVRTGSTGELFF
abundance: -
d_gene: TRBD1
v_gene: TRBV9
j_gene: TRBJ2-2

CDR3nt: TGTGCCAGCAGTTACGGGACAGATTCCTACGAGCAGTACTTC
CDR3aa: CASSYGTDSYEQYF
abundance: -
d_gene: TRBD1
v_gene: TRBV6-5
j_gene: TRBJ2-7

CDR3nt: TGTGCCAGCAGGACCCGGGGAGGGGAGACAGATACGCAGTATTTT
CDR3aa: CASRTRGGETDTQYF
abundance: -
d_gene: TRBD2
v_gene: TRBV2
j_gene: TRBJ2-3

CDR3nt: TGTGCCAGCAGTCGTATAGAAGATGAAAAACTGTTTTTT
CDR3aa: CASSRIEDEKLFF
abundance: few
d_gene: -
v_gene: TRBV7-9
j_gene: TRBJ1-4

CDR3nt: TGTGCCAGCAGTTTAGGGGCTGGGGCGGGCCGCTCCTACAATGAGCAGTTCTTC
CDR3aa: CASSLGAGAGRSYNEQFF
abundance: -
d_gene: -
v_gene: TRBV27
j_gene: TRBJ2-1

CDR3nt: TGTGCCAGCAGTGTTTCCGGATTCTCCATGGGGCAGTACTTC
CDR3aa: CASSVSGFSMGQYF
abundance: -
d_gene: -
v_gene: TRBV25-1
j_gene: TRBJ2-7

CDR3nt: TGTGCCAGCAGCAAAAGGCGGCAGACGGCCCCCGGGGAGCTGTTTTTT
CDR3aa: CASSKRRQTAPGELFF
abundance: -
d_gene: -
v_gene: TRBV21-1
j_gene: TRBJ2-2

CDR3nt: TGTGCCAGCAGCCTGGCGGGGGGCGCCGAGCAGTACTTC
CDR3aa: CASSLAGGAEQYF
abundance: -
d_gene: TRBD2
v_gene: TRBV11-2
j_gene: TRBJ2-7

CDR3nt: TGTGCCAGCAGCGTTTCCGGGACAGGGGGGGATACGCAGTATTTT
CDR3aa: CASSVSGTGGDTQYF
abundance: -
d_gene: TRBD1
v_gene: TRBV9
j_gene: TRBJ2-3

CDR3nt: TGTGCCTCCCGGTTTTGGACAGGGGTAAACAATGAGCAGTTCTTC
CDR3aa: CASRFWTGVNNEQFF
abundance: -
d_gene: TRBD1
v_gene: TRBV6-1
j_gene: TRBJ2-1

CDR3nt: TGTGCCAGCAGCGTAGCTGGGACTAGTGGTCCCGGGGAGCTGTTTTTT
CDR3aa: CASSVAGTSGPGELFF
abundance: -
d_gene: TRBD2
v_gene: TRBV9
j_gene: TRBJ2-2

CDR3nt: TGTGCCAGCAGCCCCCCCACAGGGCCAGATACGCAGTATTTT
CDR3aa: CASSPPTGPDTQYF
abundance: -
d_gene: -
v_gene: TRBV7-9
j_gene: TRBJ2-3

CDR3nt: TGTGCCAGCAGCGTATTCCAGGGGGCTGGTACCGGGGAGCTGTTTTTT
CDR3aa: CASSVFQGAGTGELFF
abundance: -
d_gene: TRBD1
v_gene: TRBV9
j_gene: TRBJ2-2

CDR3nt: TGTGCCAGCAGCTTAATCGGGAGGAATCAGCCCCAGCATTTT
CDR3aa: CASSLIGRNQPQHF
abundance: few
d_gene: -
v_gene: TRBV7-9
j_gene: TRBJ1-5

CDR3nt: TGTGCCAGCAGCGGGTTGGAGACCCAGTACTTC
CDR3aa: CASSGLETQYF
abundance: -
d_gene: -
v_gene: TRBV7-9
j_gene: TRBJ2-5

CDR3nt: TGTGCCAGCAGTTTATTTTCCCCCAATCAGCCCCAGCATTTT
CDR3aa: CASSLFSPNQPQHF
abundance: -
d_gene: -
v_gene: TRBV27
j_gene: TRBJ1-5

CDR3nt: TGTGCCAGCAGCAATCCCCGCGGGGTTAATTACGAGCAGTACTTC
CDR3aa: CASSNPRGVNYEQYF
abundance: -
d_gene: -
v_gene: TRBV7-2
j_gene: TRBJ2-7

CDR3nt: TGTGCCAGCCTACTGCGGGGAGGGTATCAGCCCCAGCATTTT
CDR3aa: CASLLRGGYQPQHF
abundance: -
d_gene: -
v_gene: TRBV28
j_gene: TRBJ1-5

CDR3nt: TGTGCCAGTAGTATGGGGCGAAGGCTTTCCGAGCAGTACTTC
CDR3aa: CASSMGRRLSEQYF
abundance: once
d_gene: -
v_gene: TRBV19
j_gene: TRBJ2-7

CDR3nt: TGTGCCAGCAGCCTGAGTAGTAGAAATGAAAAACTGTTTTTT
CDR3aa: CASSLSSRNEKLFF
abundance: -
d_gene: -
v_gene: TRBV11-2
j_gene: TRBJ1-4

CDR3nt: TGTGCCACCAACAACCCCCTGACACAGAACACCGGGGAGCTGTTTTTT
CDR3aa: CATNNPLTQNTGELFF
abundance: -
d_gene: -
v_gene: TRBV15
j_gene: TRBJ2-2

CDR3nt: TGCAGCGCTGCGACAGGGAGCACAGATACGCAGTATTTT
CDR3aa: CSAATGSTDTQYF
abundance: -
d_gene: TRBD1
v_gene: TRBV29-1
j_gene: TRBJ2-3

CDR3nt: TGTGCCAGCAGTTCCGCGAGGGGACTATACAATGAGCAGTTCTTC
CDR3aa: CASSSARGLYNEQFF
abundance: -
d_gene: TRBD2
v_gene: TRBV28
j_gene: TRBJ2-1

CDR3nt: TGTGCCAGCAGCATCGGGGGGACGAACACTGAAGCTTTCTTT
CDR3aa: CASSIGGTNTEAFF
abundance: -
d_gene: -
v_gene: TRBV7-3
j_gene: TRBJ1-1

CDR3nt: TGTGCCAGCAGCCCCGAGTGGGAGTCCTCCTACGAGCAGTACTTC
CDR3aa: CASSPEWESSYEQYF
abundance: -
d_gene: -
v_gene: TRBV7-2
j_gene: TRBJ2-7

CDR3nt: TGTGCCATCAGCTCTGGGGGTACTCTTGGAAACACCATATATTTT
CDR3aa: CAISSGGTLGNTIYF
abundance: -
d_gene: -
v_gene: TRBV10-3
j_gene: TRBJ1-3

CDR3nt: TGTGCCAGCAGCTTATTGTCACTGAACACTGAAGCTTTCTTT
CDR3aa: CASSLLSLNTEAFF
abundance: -
d_gene: -
v_gene: TRBV11-1
j_gene: TRBJ1-1

CDR3nt: TGTGCCAGCAGCGGACAGGGCAAACTCTCTGGAAACACCATATATTTT
CDR3aa: CASSGQGKLSGNTIYF
abundance: -
d_gene: TRBD1
v_gene: TRBV7-9
j_gene: TRBJ1-3

CDR3nt: TGCAGCGTTGAAGAGGGGGGGATCACTGAAGCTTTCTTT
CDR3aa: CSVEEGGITEAFF
abundance: few
d_gene: -
v_gene: TRBV29-1
j_gene: TRBJ1-1

CDR3nt: TGTGCCAGCAGCGGGTCCCACTGGGCGAACACCATATATTTT
CDR3aa: CASSGSHWANTIYF
abundance: -
d_gene: -
v_gene: TRBV7-9
j_gene: TRBJ1-3

CDR3nt: TGTGCCAGCAGTGTAGGACTGACCAATGAGCAGTTCTTC
CDR3aa: CASSVGLTNEQFF
abundance: -
d_gene: -
v_gene: TRBV6-1
j_gene: TRBJ2-1

CDR3nt: TGTGCCAGCAGTGAAGCCCCGTTACTGACACTCACAGATACGCAGTATTTT
CDR3aa: CASSEAPLLTLTDTQYF
abundance: -
d_gene: -
v_gene: TRBV2
j_gene: TRBJ2-3

CDR3nt: TGTGCCAGCAGCCAAGCCGCCGGGACCGCGACCTACGAGCAGTACTTC
CDR3aa: CASSQAAGTATYEQYF
abundance: -
d_gene: -
v_gene: TRBV4-2
j_gene: TRBJ2-7

CDR3nt: TGTGCCAGCAGCGTAGCGCGGGACAGAAATTTCCCTAACTATGGCTACACCTTC
CDR3aa: CASSVARDRNFPNYGYTF
abundance: -
d_gene: TRBD1
v_gene: TRBV9
j_gene: TRBJ1-2

CDR3nt: TGTGCCAGCAGCTTTTCCGCGAACACTGAAGCTTTCTTT
CDR3aa: CASSFSANTEAFF
abundance: -
d_gene: -
v_gene: TRBV7-3
j_gene: TRBJ1-1

CDR3nt: TGCGCCAGCAGCCAAGGAGTCAGGACCTCCTACAATGAGCAGTTCTTC
CDR3aa: CASSQGVRTSYNEQFF
abundance: -
d_gene: -
v_gene: TRBV4-3
j_gene: TRBJ2-1

CDR3nt: TGTGCCAGCAGTCCTAGCGGAATTTACAATGAGCAGTTCTTC
CDR3aa: CASSPSGIYNEQFF
abundance: -
d_gene: TRBD2
v_gene: TRBV28
j_gene: TRBJ2-1

CDR3nt: TGTGCCAGCAGCGCCAGGGCGGTAGGAAGCACTGAAGCTTTCTTT
CDR3aa: CASSARAVGSTEAFF
abundance: -
d_gene: -
v_gene: TRBV9
j_gene: TRBJ1-1

CDR3nt: TGCGCCAGCAGCGAGGGGACAGGCTCGAACACTGAAGCTTTCTTT
CDR3aa: CASSEGTGSNTEAFF
abundance: -
d_gene: TRBD1
v_gene: TRBV7-9
j_gene: TRBJ1-1

CDR3nt: TGTGCCAGCAGTCCTCGGGACGGTTCCTACGAGCAGTACTTC
CDR3aa: CASSPRDGSYEQYF
abundance: -
d_gene: -
v_gene: TRBV28
j_gene: TRBJ2-7

CDR3nt: TGTGCCAGCAGTGCCACACTAGCGGGAGGGCTTGAGCAGTACTTC
CDR3aa: CASSATLAGGLEQYF
abundance: -
d_gene: TRBD2
v_gene: TRBV6-5
j_gene: TRBJ2-7

CDR3nt: TGTGCCATCAGTGAGGGGGGCGGCGAGCAGTACTTC
CDR3aa: CAISEGGGEQYF
abundance: -
d_gene: -
v_gene: TRBV10-3
j_gene: TRBJ2-7

CDR3nt: TGTGCCACCCGAGGTAGGGGCTATTACGAGCAGTACTTC
CDR3aa: CATRGRGYYEQYF
abundance: -
d_gene: -
v_gene: TRBV28
j_gene: TRBJ2-7

CDR3nt: TGTGCCAGCAGTGACACCCCCGGGGGGCGCGGTAACATTCAGTACTTC
CDR3aa: CASSDTPGGRGNIQYF
abundance: -
d_gene: -
v_gene: TRBV6-1
j_gene: TRBJ2-4

CDR3nt: TGTGCCAGCAGTTCCCGCCAGGACAGGGGCACTGAAGCTTTCTTT
CDR3aa: CASSSRQDRGTEAFF
abundance: -
d_gene: TRBD1
v_gene: TRBV6-5
j_gene: TRBJ1-1

CDR3nt: TGTGCCAGCAGCCCCGGGATAGCTAATATGAACACCGGGGAGCTGTTTTTT
CDR3aa: CASSPGIANMNTGELFF
abundance: -
d_gene: -
v_gene: TRBV13
j_gene: TRBJ2-2

CDR3nt: TGTGCCATCAGTGAGAACCTTAGCACCGGGGAGCTGTTTTTT
CDR3aa: CAISENLSTGELFF
abundance: few
d_gene: -
v_gene: TRBV10-3
j_gene: TRBJ2-2